This entry is about one TCR beta chain. The sample belongs to a study of CD8 T cells in Susac syndrome. Random hexamers served to reverse transcribe roughly 0.5 to 1 ug RNA. Using its own MiXCR run on the immunoSEQ multiplex PCR reads, TCRdb lists one record per CDR3 protein. The table records 170,000 or so distinct CDR3 sequences, around 96% of them present only once. V gave up 1 base and J gave up 7 bases; unmatched junction bases: 9. This CDR3 spans 16 amino acids. Germline loops: CDR1 LNHNV, CDR2 YYDKDF (reference sequence). The source of this sequence is a human donor with Susac syndrome. Sequenced material: CD4+ T cells from PBMCs. J is TRBJ2-2 and V is TRBV15; TRBD2 agrees at 7 bases. The CDR3 is CATSRGAGAANGELFF. DNA of the CDR3: TGTGCCACCAGCAGAGGGGCGGGAGCTGCAAACGGGGAGCTGTTTTTT. The variable domain in full, with the rest retrieved from reference TRBV15 and TRBJ2-2, is DAMVIQNPRYQVTQFGKPVTLSCSQTLNHNVMYWYQQKSSQAPKLLFHYYDKDFNNEADTPDNFQSRRPNTSFCFLDIRSPGLGDTAMYLCATSRGAGAANGELFFGEGSRLTVL.